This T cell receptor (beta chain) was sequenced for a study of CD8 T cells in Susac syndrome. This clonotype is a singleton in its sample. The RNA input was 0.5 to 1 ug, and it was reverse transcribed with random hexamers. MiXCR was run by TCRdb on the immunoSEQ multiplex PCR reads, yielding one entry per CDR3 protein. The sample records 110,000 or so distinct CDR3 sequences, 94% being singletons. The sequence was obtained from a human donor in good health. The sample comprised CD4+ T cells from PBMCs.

The CDR3 region is CASSESGTSYNEQFF. DNA of the CDR3: TGTGCCAGCAGTGAGAGCGGGACCTCCTACAATGAGCAGTTCTTC. The chain joins TRBV6-1 to TRBJ2-1; 7 nucleotides align to TRBD2. The germline gives CDR1 MNHNS, CDR2 SASEGT. V gave up 3 bases and J gave up 0 bases; unmatched junction bases: 2. The CDR3 spans 15 residues.